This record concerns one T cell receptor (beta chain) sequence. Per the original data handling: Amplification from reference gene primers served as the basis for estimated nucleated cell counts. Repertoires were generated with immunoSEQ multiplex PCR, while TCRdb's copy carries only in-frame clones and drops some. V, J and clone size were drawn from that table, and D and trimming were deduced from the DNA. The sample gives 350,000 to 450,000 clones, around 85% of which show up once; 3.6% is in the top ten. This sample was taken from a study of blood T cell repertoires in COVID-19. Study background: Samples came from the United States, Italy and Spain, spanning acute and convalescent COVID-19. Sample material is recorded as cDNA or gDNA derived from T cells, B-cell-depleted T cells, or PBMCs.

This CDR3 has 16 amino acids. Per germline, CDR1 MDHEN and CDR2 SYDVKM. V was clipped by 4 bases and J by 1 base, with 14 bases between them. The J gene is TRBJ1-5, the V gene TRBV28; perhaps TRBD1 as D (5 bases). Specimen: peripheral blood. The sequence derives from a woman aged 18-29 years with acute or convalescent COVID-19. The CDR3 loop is CASSSDSYLSNQPQHF. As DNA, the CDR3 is TGTGCCAGCAGTTCCGACAGTTACCTCAGCAATCAGCCCCAGCATTTT.